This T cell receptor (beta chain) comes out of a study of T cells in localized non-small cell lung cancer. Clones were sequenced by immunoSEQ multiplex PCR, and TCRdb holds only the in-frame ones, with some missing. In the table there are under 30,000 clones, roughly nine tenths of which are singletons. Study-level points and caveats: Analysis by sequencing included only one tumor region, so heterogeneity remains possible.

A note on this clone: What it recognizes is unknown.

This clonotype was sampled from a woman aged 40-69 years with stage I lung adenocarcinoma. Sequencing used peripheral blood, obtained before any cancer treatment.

The CDR3 spells CASRRGGANEKLFF. The DNA of the CDR3 is TGTGCCAGCAGGAGGGGGGGTGCTAATGAAAAACTGTTTTTT. J is TRBJ1-4 and V is TRBV28; the D gene is possibly TRBD1 (6 bases). The CDR3 covers 14 residues. Germline values: CDR1 MDHEN, CDR2 SYDVKM. V was trimmed by 6 bases and J by 3 bases, leaving 11 bases between them.